Listed below are T cell receptor beta chains from one sample, sequenced in a study of control samples from healthy donors and cancer patients. The assay was immunoSEQ multiplex PCR, and TCRdb's table has in-frame clones only and misses some. The sample consists of some 130,000 clones, roughly 89% of them appearing once. The specimen sequenced was blood. These receptors were taken from a man younger than 40 in good health. The conserved cysteine and the conserved F or W are not part of the CDR3 here. Clone size, where shown, is once, few, many, or a class for clones that have expanded.

abundance	v_gene	j_gene	CDR3aa
-	TRBV5-5	TRBJ1-5	ASSERGWGQPQH
-	TRBV5-1	TRBJ2-1	ASSLDGTDYNEQF
-	TRBV28	TRBJ2-2	ASSRTGGTGELF
few	TRBV7-9	TRBJ2-1	ASSPLSGTYNEQF
-	TRBV28	TRBJ1-2	ASNLPGARYGYT
-	TRBV2	TRBJ2-3	ASSGQSTDTQY
once	TRBV5-1	TRBJ2-3	ASRPGTDTQY
-	TRBV24-1	TRBJ2-1	ATSNSGISYNEQF
-	TRBV2	TRBJ1-1	ASPGRDTGGGTEAF
-	TRBV28	TRBJ2-1	ASSAGNRDLQF
once	TRBV5-8	TRBJ2-2	ASSLEVRGFSGELF
-	TRBV19	TRBJ2-7	ASSPGLAETYEQY
-	TRBV29-1	TRBJ1-3	SVVGGAHGNTIY
-	TRBV6-2/TRBV6-3	TRBJ1-5	ASSYSTGSNQPQH
-	TRBV19	TRBJ1-1	ASSDRTGWLTEAF
-	TRBV27	TRBJ1-1	ASSWWVNTEAF
-	TRBV11-2	TRBJ2-1	ASSLLAGHSYNEQF
-	TRBV2	TRBJ1-2	ASILGDLNFYGYT
-	TRBV6-5	TRBJ1-1	ASDRGHGNTEAF
few	TRBV30	TRBJ2-7	AWSPGQGYYEQY
-	TRBV10-3	TRBJ1-1	AISGHSQNTEAF
once	TRBV6-5	TRBJ1-5	ASKTGGYFQPQH
-	TRBV6-5	TRBJ2-1	ASRTGLNEQF
-	TRBV16	TRBJ2-1	ASSQSYEQF
-	TRBV6-2/TRBV6-3	TRBJ2-5	ASSWTSAKQETQY
-	TRBV11-3	TRBJ2-5	ASSARTSGSGETQY
-	TRBV18	TRBJ2-7	ASSPRNSDYEQY
-	TRBV3-1/TRBV3-2	TRBJ2-5	ASSQVEGGRELNQETQY
-	TRBV6-2/TRBV6-3	TRBJ2-5	ASSYGNRVEETQY
-	TRBV11-3	TRBJ2-7	ASSGTLLREQY
few	TRBV18	TRBJ1-1	ASSPIRISEAF
-	TRBV28	TRBJ2-1	ASSSRDSYSNEQF
few	TRBV4-2	TRBJ2-7	ASSRYGEQY
-	TRBV7-2	TRBJ1-5	ASSKRGGQPQH
once	TRBV3-1/TRBV3-2	TRBJ2-5	ASSQRTGNNRETQY
-	TRBV27	TRBJ1-5	ASSHDSVGQPQH
once	TRBV5-5	TRBJ1-6	ASSLTTGVNYNSPLH
-	TRBV11-1	TRBJ2-7	ASSLGDNYEQY
-	TRBV19	TRBJ2-5	ASSLTGVGETQY
-	TRBV27	TRBJ2-1	ASSLWVSVSYNEQF
once	TRBV5-1	TRBJ2-1	ASSSFYSGSSYNEQF
-	TRBV6-5	TRBJ2-2	ASSSEYRAAGELF
-	TRBV3-1/TRBV3-2	TRBJ2-1	ASSQGILVRNEQF
-	TRBV5-1	TRBJ1-1	ASGRGTEAF
-	TRBV6-5	TRBJ2-3	ASSYSRGLSGDTQY